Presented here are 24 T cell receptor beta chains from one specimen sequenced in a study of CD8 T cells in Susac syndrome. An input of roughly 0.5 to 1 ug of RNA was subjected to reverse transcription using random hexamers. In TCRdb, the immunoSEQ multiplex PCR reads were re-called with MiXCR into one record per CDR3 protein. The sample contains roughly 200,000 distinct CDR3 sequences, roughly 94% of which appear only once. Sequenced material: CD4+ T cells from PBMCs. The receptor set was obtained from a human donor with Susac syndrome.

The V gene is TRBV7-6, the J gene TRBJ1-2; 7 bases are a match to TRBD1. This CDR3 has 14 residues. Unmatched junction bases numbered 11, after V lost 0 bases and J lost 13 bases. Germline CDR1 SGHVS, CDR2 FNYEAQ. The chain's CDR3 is CASSLAPRDSRRTF. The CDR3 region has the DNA TGTGCCAGCAGCTTAGCCCCTAGGGACAGTCGACGCACCTTC.

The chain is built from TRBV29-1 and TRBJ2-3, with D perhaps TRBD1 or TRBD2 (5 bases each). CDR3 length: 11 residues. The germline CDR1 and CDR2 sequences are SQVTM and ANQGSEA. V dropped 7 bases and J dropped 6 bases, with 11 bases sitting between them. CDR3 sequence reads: CSGDPGDTQYF. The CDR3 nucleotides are TGCAGCGGGGACCCTGGCGATACGCAGTATTTT.

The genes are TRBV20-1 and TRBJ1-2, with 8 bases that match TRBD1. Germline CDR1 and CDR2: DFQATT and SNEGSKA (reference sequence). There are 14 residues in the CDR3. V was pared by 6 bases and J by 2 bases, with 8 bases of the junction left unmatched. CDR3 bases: TGCAGTGCGGACCACCGACAGGGGAACTATGGCTACACCTTC. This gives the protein CSADHRQGNYGYTF.

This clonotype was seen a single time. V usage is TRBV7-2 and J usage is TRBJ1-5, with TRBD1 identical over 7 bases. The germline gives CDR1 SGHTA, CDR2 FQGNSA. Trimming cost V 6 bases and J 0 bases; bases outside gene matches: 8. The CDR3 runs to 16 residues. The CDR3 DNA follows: TGTGCCAGCAGTTCGGACAGGCGATATAGCAATCAGCCCCAGCATTTT. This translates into CASSSDRRYSNQPQHF.

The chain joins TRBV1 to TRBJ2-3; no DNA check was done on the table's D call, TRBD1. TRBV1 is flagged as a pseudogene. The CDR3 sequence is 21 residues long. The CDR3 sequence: CTSSQSSAPTGGNVSTDTQYF. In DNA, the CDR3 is TGCACCAGCAGCCAATCATCGGCCCCGACGGGGGGGAACGTTAGCACAGATACGCAGTATTTT.

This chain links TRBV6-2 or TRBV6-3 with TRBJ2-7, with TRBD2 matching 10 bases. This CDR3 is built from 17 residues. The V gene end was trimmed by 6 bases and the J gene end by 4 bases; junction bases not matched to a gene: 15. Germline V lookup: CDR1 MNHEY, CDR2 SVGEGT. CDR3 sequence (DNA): TGTGCCAGCAGAATAACACCTAGCGGGAGATCCCTGTACGAGCAGTACTTC. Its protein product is CASRITPSGRSLYEQYF.

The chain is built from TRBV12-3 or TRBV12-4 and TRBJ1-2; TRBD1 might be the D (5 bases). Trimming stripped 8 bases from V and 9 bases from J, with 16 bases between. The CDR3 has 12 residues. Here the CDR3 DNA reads TGTGCCAGCCAGTCATCCTACAGGAGCTACACCTTC. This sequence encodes CASQSSYRSYTF.

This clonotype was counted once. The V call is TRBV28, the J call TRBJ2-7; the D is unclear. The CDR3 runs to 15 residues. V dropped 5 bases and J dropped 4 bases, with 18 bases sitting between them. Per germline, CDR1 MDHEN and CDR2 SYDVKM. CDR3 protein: CASSPMTRRLYEQYF. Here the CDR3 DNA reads TGTGCCAGCAGTCCCATGACTCGTAGATTATACGAGCAGTACTTC.

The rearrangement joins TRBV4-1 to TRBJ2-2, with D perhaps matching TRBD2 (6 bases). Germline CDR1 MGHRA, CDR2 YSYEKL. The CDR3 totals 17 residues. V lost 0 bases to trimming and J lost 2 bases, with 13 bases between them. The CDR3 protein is CASSQDVSSANTGELFF. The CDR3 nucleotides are TGCGCCAGCAGCCAAGATGTATCTAGCGCCAACACCGGGGAGCTGTTTTTT.

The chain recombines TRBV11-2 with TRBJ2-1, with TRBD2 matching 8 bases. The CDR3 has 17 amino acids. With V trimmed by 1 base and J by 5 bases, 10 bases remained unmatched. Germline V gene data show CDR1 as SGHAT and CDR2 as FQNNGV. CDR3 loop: CASSLAFSGAINNEQFF. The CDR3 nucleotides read TGTGCCAGCAGCTTAGCTTTTAGCGGGGCAATCAACAATGAGCAGTTCTTC.

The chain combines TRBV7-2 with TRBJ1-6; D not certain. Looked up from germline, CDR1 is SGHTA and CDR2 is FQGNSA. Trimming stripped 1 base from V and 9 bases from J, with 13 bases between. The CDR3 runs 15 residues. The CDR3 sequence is CASSLVRHGGSPLHF. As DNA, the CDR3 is TGTGCCAGCAGCTTAGTTCGCCACGGAGGTTCACCCCTCCACTTT.

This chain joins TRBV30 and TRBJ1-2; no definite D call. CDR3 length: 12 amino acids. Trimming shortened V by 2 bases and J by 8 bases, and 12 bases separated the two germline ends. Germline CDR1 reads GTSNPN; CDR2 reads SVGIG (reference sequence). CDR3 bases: TGTGCCTGGAGTCCCCGCCCTGGGGGCTACACCTTC. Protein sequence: CAWSPRPGGYTF.

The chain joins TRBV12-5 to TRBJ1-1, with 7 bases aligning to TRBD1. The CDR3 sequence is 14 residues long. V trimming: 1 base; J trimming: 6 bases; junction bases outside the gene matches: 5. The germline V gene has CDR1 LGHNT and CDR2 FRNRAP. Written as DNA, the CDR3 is TGTGCTAGTGGTTTGGACCTACAGGGGCCTGAAGCTTTCTTT. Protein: CASGLDLQGPEAFF.

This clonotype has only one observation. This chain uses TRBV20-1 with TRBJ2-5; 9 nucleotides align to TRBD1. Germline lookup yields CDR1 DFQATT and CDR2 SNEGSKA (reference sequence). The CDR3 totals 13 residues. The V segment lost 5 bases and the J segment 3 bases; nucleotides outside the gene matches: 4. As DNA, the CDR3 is TGCAGTGCTTCGACAGGGGGGGAAGAGACCCAGTACTTC. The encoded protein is CSASTGGEETQYF.

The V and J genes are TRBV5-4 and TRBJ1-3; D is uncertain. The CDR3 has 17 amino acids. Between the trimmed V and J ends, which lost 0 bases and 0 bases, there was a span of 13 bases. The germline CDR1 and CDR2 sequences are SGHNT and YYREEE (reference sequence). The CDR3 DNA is TGTGCCAGCAGCTTGGGTTCCCCATTTAGCTCTGGAAACACCATATATTTT. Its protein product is CASSLGSPFSSGNTIYF.

CDR3 sequence reads: CASSPGQGNAGNTIYF. The CDR3 nucleotides are TGTGCCAGTAGTCCGGGACAGGGGAACGCTGGAAACACCATATATTTT. The rearrangement links TRBV19 to TRBJ1-3; 10 nucleotides line up with TRBD1. Germline CDR1 and CDR2: LNHDA and SQIVND (reference sequence). CDR3 length: 16 amino acids. V lost 5 bases and J lost 2; bases outside the gene matches: 6.

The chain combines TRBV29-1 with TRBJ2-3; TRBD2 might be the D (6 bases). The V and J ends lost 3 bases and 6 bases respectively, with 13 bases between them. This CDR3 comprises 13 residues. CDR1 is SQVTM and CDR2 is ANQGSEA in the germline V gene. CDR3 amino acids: CSVEGTEGDTQYF. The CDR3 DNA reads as TGCAGCGTTGAGGGGACGGAGGGGGATACGCAGTATTTT.

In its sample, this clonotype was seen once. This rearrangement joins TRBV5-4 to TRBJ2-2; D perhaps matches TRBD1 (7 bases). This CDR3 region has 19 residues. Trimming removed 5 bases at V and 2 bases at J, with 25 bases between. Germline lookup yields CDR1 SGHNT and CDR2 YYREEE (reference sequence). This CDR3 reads CASRDGGFRGTANTGELFF. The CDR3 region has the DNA TGTGCCAGCAGGGACGGTGGGTTCCGGGGGACAGCTAACACCGGGGAGCTGTTTTTT.

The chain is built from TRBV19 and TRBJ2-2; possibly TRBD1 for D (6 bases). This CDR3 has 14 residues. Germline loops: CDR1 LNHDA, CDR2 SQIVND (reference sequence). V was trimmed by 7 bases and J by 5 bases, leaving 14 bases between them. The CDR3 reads CASKGRGSTGELFF. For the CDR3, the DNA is TGTGCCAGTAAGGGCAGGGGCTCGACCGGGGAGCTGTTTTTT.

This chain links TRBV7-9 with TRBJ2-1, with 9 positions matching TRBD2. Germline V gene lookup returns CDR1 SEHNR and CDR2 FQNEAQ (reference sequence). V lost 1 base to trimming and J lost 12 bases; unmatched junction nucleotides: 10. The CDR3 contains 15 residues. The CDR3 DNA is TGTGCCAGCAGCTTAGGAGGCGGGAGGGTTGAGGGGCAGTTCTTC. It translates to CASSLGGGRVEGQFF.

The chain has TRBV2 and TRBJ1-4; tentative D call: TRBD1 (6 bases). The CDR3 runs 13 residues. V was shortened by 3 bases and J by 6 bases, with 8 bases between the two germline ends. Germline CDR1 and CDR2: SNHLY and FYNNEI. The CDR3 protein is CASSDGQHEKLFF. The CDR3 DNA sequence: TGTGCCAGCAGTGATGGACAGCATGAAAAACTGTTTTTT.

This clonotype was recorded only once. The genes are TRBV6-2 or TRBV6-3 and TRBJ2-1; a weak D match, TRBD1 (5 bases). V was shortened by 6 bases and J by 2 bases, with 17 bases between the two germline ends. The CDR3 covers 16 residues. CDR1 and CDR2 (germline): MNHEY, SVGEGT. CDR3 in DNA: TGTGCCAGCAGGAAATCCAGGGTCTCGGCCTACAATGAGCAGTTCTTC. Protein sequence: CASRKSRVSAYNEQFF.

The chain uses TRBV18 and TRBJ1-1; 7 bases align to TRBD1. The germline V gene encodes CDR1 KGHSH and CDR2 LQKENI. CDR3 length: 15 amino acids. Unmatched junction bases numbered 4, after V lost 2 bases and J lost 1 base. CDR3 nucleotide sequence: TGTGCCAGCTCACCAATGGAGGGGGCGAACACTGAAGCTTTCTTT. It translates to CASSPMEGANTEAFF.

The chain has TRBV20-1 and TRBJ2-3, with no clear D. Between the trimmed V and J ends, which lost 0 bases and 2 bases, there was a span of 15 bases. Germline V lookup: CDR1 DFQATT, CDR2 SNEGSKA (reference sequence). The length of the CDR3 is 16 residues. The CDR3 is CSARDLSLPTTDTQYF. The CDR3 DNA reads TGCAGTGCTAGAGATTTGAGTTTACCGACCACAGATACGCAGTATTTT.